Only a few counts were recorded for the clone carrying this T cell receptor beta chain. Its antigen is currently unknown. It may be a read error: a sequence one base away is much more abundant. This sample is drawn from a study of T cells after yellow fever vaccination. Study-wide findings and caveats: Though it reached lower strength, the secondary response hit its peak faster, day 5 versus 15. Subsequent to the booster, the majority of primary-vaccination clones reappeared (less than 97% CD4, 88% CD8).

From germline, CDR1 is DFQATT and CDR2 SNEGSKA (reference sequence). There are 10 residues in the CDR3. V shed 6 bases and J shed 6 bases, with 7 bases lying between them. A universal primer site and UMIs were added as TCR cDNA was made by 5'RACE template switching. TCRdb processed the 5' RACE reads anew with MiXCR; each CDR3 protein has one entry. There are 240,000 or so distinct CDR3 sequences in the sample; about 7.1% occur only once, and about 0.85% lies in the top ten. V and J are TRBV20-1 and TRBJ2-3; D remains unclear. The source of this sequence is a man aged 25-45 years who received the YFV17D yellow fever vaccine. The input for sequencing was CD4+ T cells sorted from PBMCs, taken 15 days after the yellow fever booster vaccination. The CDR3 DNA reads TGCAGTGCCTTGATGGATACGCAGTATTTT. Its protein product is CSALMDTQYF.